This T cell receptor (beta chain) is from a study of T cell changes during pregnancy in multiple sclerosis. After removal of 0 bases from V and 2 bases from J, the junction contained 7 bases not matched to a gene. This CDR3 comprises 17 residues. Germline assignment: CDR1 SGHAT and CDR2 FQDESV (reference sequence). Assay used: immunoSEQ multiplex PCR; TCRdb lists only in-frame clones, some missing. The sample lists about 77,000 clones, approximately 94% occurring once. This clonotype originated in a female donor in good health, enrolled as a control in a pregnancy study. Sequences were derived from peripheral blood, sampled after pregnancy. The chain joins TRBV11-1 to TRBJ2-5; 9 nucleotides agree with TRBD2. CDR3 protein: CASSLASGGFQQETQYF. The CDR3 bases are TGTGCCAGCAGCTTAGCTAGCGGGGGTTTCCAGCAAGAGACCCAGTACTTC.